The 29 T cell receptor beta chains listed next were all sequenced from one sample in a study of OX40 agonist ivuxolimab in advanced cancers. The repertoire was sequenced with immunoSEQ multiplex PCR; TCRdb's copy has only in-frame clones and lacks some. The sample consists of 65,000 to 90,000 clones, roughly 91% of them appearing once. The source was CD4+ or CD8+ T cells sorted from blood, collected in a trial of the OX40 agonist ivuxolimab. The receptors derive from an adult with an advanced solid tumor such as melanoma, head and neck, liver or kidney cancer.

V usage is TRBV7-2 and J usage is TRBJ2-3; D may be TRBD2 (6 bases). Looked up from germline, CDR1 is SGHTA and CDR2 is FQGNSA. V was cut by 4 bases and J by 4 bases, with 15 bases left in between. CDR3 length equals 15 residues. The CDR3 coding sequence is TGTGCCAGCAGCTCTCGCCCAATAGCGGCAGATACGCAGTATTTT. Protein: CASSSRPIAADTQYF.

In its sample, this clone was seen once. The CDR3 DNA reads as TGTGCCAGCAGTGAACCGCAGGTCTTCTCCTACGAGCAGTACTTC. This gives the protein CASSEPQVFSYEQYF. The V call is TRBV2, the J call TRBJ2-7, with D uncertain. Germline V gene data show CDR1 as SNHLY and CDR2 as FYNNEI. This CDR3 has 15 residues. Deletions cut 2 bases from V and 0 bases from J, with 11 bases between. The full variable domain, in which reference TRBV2 and TRBJ2-7 provide the parts outside the CDR3, is EPEVTQTPSHQVTQMGQEVILRCVPISNHLYFYWYRQILGQKVEFLVSFYNNEISEKSEIFDDQFSVERPDGSNFTLKIRSTKLEDSAMYFCASSEPQVFSYEQYFGPGTRLTVT.

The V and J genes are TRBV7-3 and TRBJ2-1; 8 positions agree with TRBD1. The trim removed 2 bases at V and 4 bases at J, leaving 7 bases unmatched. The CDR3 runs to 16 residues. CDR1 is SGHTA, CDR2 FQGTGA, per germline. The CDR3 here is CASSLGLGQGYNEQFF. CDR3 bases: TGTGCCAGCAGCTTAGGACTCGGACAGGGTTACAATGAGCAGTTCTTC.

DNA for the CDR3: TGCGCCAGCAGCCAAGACGGGACAGGGGCCGCACACTCTGGAAACACCATATATTTT. Its protein is CASSQDGTGAAHSGNTIYF. The chain combines TRBV4-1 with TRBJ1-3; 10 nucleotides agree with TRBD1. There are 19 residues in the CDR3. Trimming took 0 bases from V and 0 from J; bases not matched to a gene: 8. CDR1 is MGHRA and CDR2 is YSYEKL in the germline V gene.

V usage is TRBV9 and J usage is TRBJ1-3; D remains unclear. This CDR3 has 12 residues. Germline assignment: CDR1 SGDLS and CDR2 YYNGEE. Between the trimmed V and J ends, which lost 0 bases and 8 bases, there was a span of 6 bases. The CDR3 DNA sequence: TGTGCCAGCAGCGTAGGGTGGGACACCATATATTTT. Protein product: CASSVGWDTIYF.

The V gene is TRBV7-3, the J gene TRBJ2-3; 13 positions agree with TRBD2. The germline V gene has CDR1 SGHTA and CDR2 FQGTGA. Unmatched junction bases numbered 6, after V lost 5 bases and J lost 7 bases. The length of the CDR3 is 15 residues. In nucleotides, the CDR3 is TGTGCCAGCAGCCAAGGGGGACTAGCGGGACATACGCAGTATTTT. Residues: CASSQGGLAGHTQYF.

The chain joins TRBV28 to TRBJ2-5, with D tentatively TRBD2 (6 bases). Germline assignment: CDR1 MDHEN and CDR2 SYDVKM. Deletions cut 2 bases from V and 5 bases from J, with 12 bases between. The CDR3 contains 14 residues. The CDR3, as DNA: TGTGCCAGCAGTTTACGGGACTCAATTGAGACCCAGTACTTC. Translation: CASSLRDSIETQYF.

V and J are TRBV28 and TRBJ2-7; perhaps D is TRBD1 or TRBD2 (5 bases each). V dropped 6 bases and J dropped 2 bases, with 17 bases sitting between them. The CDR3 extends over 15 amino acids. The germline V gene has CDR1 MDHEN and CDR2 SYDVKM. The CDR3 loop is CASSATGRSPYEQYF. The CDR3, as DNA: TGTGCCAGCAGCGCCACGGGACGATCACCCTACGAGCAGTACTTC.

CDR3 amino acids: CASKKNADTQYF. The DNA for the CDR3 is TGTGCCAGCAAGAAAAACGCAGATACGCAGTATTTT. The V and J genes are TRBV28 and TRBJ2-3; D is unclear. Per the germline V gene, CDR1 is MDHEN and CDR2 is SYDVKM. V shed 7 bases and J shed 4 bases, with 9 bases lying between them. The CDR3 runs 12 residues. Based on the CDR3 plus reference TRBV28 and TRBJ2-3, the full variable domain is DVKVTQSSRYLVKRTGEKVFLECVQDMDHENMFWYRQDPGLGLRLIYFSYDVKMKEKGDIPEGYSVSREKKERFSLILESASTNQTSMYLCASKKNADTQYFGPGTRLTVL.

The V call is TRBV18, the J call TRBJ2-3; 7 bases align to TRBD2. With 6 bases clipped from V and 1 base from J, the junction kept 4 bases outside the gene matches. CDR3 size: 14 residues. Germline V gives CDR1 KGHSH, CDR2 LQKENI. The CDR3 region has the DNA TGTGCCAGCTCTTTCAGCGGGGGCACAGATACGCAGTATTTT. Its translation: CASSFSGGTDTQYF.

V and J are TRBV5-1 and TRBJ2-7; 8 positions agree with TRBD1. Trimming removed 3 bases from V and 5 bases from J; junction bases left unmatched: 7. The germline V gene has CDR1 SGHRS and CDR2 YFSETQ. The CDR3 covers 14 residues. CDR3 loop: CASSYFDRGDEQYF. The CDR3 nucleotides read TGCGCCAGCAGCTATTTCGACAGGGGCGACGAGCAGTACTTC. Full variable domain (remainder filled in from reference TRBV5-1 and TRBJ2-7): KAGVTQTPRYLIKTRGQQVTLSCSPISGHRSVSWYQQTPGQGLQFLFEYFSETQRNKGNFPGRFSGRQFSNSRSEMNVSTLELGDSALYLCASSYFDRGDEQYFGPGTRLTVT.

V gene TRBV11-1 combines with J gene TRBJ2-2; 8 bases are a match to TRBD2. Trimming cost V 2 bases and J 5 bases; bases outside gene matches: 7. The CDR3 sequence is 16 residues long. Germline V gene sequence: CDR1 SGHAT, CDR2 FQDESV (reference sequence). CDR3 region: CASSLFTSGPTGELFF. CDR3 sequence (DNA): TGTGCCAGCAGCTTATTTACTAGCGGCCCAACCGGGGAGCTGTTTTTT. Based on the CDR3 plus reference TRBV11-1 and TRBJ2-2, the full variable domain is EAEVAQSPRYKITEKSQAVAFWCDPISGHATLYWYRQILGQGPELLVQFQDESVVDDSQLPKDRFSAERLKGVDSTLKIQPAELGDSAMYLCASSLFTSGPTGELFFGEGSRLTVL.

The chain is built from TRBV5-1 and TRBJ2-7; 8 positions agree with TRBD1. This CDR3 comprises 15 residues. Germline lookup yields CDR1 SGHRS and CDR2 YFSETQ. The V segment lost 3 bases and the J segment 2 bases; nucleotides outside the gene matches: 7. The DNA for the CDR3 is TGCGCCAGCAGCTCAGGGACAGGCGCAACCTACGAGCAGTACTTC. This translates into CASSSGTGATYEQYF.

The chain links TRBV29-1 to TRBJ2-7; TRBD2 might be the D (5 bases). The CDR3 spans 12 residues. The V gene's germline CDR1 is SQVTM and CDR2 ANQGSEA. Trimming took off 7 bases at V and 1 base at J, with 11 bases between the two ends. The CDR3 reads CSGLTPSYEQYF. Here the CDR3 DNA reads TGCAGCGGACTAACACCGTCCTACGAGCAGTACTTC.

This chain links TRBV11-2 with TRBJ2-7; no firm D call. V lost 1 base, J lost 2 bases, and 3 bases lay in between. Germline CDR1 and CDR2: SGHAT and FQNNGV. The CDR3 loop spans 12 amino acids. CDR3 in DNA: TGTGCCAGCAGCTTAGGCGCCTACGAGCAGTACTTC. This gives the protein CASSLGAYEQYF.

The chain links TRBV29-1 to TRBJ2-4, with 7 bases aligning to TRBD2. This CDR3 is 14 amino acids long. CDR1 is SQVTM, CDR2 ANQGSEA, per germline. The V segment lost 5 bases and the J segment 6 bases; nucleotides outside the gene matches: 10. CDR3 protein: CSVCFTSAGNIQYF. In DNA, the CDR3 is TGCAGCGTTTGCTTCACTAGCGCAGGAAACATTCAGTACTTC.

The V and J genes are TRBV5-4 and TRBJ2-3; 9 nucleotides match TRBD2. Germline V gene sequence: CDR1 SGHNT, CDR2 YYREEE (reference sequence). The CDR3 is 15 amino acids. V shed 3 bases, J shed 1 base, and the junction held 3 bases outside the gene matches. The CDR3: CASSSQREGTDTQYF. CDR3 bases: TGTGCCAGCAGCTCCCAGCGGGAGGGCACAGATACGCAGTATTTT.

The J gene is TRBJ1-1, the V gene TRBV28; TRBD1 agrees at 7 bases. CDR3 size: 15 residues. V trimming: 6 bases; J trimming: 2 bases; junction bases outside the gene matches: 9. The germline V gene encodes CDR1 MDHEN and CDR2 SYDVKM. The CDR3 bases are TGTGCCAGCAGCACCTCGGGACAGCCAAACACTGAAGCTTTCTTT. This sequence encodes CASSTSGQPNTEAFF.

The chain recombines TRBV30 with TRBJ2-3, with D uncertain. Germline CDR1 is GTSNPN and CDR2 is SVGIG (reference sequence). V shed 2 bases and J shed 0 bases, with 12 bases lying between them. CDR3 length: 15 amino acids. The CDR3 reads CAWSFGRTSTDTQYF. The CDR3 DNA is TGTGCCTGGAGTTTCGGCCGAACTAGCACAGATACGCAGTATTTT.

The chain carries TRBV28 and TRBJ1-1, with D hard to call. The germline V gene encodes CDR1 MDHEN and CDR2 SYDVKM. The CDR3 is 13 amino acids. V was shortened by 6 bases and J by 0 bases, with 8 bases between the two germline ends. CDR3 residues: CASSSTMNTEAFF. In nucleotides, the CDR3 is TGTGCCAGCAGCTCTACCATGAACACTGAAGCTTTCTTT.

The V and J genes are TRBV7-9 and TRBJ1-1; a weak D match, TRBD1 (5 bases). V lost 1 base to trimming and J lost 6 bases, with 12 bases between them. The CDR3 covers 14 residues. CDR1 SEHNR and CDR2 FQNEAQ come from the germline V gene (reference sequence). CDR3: CASSLDARGPEAFF. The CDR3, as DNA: TGTGCCAGCAGCTTAGACGCGCGGGGACCTGAAGCTTTCTTT.

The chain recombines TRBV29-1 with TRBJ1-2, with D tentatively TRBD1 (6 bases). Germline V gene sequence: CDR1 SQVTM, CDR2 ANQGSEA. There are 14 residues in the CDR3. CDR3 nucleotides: TGCACCGCGTTTTTGTCGGGGGCAGGCTATGGCTACACCTTC. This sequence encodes CTAFLSGAGYGYTF.

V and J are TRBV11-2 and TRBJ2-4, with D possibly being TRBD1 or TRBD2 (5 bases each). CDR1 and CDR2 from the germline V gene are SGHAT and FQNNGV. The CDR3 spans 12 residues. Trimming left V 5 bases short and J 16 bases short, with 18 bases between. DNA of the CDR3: TGTGCCAGCAGCAAATCAAAGCGAGGGGTTTACTTC. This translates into CASSKSKRGVYF.

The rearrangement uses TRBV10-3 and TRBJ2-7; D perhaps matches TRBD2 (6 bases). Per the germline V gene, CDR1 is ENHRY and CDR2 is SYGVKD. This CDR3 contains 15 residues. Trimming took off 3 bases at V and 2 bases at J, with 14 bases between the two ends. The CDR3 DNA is TGTGCCATCAGTGATGAGCTAGCGTCTACCTACGAGCAGTACTTC. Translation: CAISDELASTYEQYF.

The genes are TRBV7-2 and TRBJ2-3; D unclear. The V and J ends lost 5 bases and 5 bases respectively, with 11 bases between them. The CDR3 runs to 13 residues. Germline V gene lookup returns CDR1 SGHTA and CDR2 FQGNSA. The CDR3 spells CASSPSPLDTQYF. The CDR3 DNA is TGTGCCAGCAGCCCAAGCCCGCTAGATACGCAGTATTTT.

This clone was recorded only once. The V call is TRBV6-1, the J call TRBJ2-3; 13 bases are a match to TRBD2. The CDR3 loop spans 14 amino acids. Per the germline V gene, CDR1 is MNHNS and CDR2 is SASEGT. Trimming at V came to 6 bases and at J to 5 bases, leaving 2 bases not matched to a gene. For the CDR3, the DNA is TGTGCCAGCAGACTAGCGGGAGGGCTAGATACGCAGTATTTT. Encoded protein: CASRLAGGLDTQYF.

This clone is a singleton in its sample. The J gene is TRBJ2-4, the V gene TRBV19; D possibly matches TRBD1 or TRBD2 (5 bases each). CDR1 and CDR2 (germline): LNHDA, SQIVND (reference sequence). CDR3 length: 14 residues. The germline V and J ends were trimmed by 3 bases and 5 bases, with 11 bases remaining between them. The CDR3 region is CASSIQGVENIQYF. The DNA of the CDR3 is TGTGCCAGTAGTATCCAGGGAGTCGAAAACATTCAGTACTTC.

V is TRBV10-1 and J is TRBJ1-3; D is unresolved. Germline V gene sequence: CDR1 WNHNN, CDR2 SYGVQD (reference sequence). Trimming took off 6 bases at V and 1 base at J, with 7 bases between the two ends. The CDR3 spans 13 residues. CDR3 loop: CASSEGSGNTIYF. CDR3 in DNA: TGCGCCAGCAGCGAGGGATCTGGAAACACCATATATTTT.

The CDR3 nucleotides read TGTGCCAGCAGCCAAGTGGCGGAGCGGAGTGGCTACACCTTC. It yields the protein CASSQVAERSGYTF. The J gene is TRBJ1-2, the V gene TRBV4-2; D unclear. Germline CDR1 reads LGHNA; CDR2 reads YNFKEQ. With 1 base removed from V and 7 bases from J, the gap between germline ends came to 13 bases. The CDR3 sequence is 14 residues long.